The 5 T cell receptor beta chains below come from one sample, sequenced in a study of blood T cell repertoires in COVID-19. Data came from immunoSEQ multiplex PCR; TCRdb stores just in-frame clones and leaves some out. Among roughly 200,000 clones listed, about 91% were seen once. Sequenced sample: PBMCs or T cells enriched from blood (not recorded which). These receptors all stem from a man in his late teens or twenties with acute COVID-19.

J is TRBJ2-7 and V is TRBV7-9; 7 bases fit TRBD2. With 4 bases clipped from V and 0 bases from J, the junction kept 12 bases outside the gene matches. The CDR3 length is 17 residues. The germline V gene encodes CDR1 SEHNR and CDR2 FQNEAQ (reference sequence). The CDR3 DNA sequence: TGTGCCAGCAGCTCCCCCGGGAGGAGTTCTCGCTCCTACGAGCAGTACTTC. It is translated as CASSSPGRSSRSYEQYF.

The V and J genes are TRBV19 and TRBJ2-7; D may be TRBD2 (5 bases). From germline, CDR1 is LNHDA and CDR2 SQIVND (reference sequence). There are 14 residues in the CDR3. The V and J ends lost 7 bases and 3 bases respectively, with 16 bases between them. In DNA, the CDR3 is TGTGCCAGTACCACCACGGGAAGGAGCTACGAGCAGTACTTC. The encoded protein is CASTTTGRSYEQYF.

The chain combines TRBV5-1 with TRBJ1-1; tentative D call: TRBD1 (6 bases). Germline V gene data show CDR1 as SGHRS and CDR2 as YFSETQ. V lost 3 bases to trimming and J lost 1 base, with 13 bases between them. This CDR3 is built from 15 residues. The CDR3 nucleotides are TGCGCCAGCAGCTCCGGGGACATCAGGAACACTGAAGCTTTCTTT. The encoded protein is CASSSGDIRNTEAFF.

The chain couples TRBV7-9 to TRBJ2-1; 8 bases line up with TRBD2. With V trimmed by 1 base and J by 0 bases, 5 bases remained unmatched. CDR3 size: 17 residues. Per the germline V gene, CDR1 is SEHNR and CDR2 is FQNEAQ (reference sequence). CDR3 loop: CASSLEYGTSSYNEQFF. The CDR3 DNA is TGTGCCAGCAGCTTAGAATATGGGACTAGCTCCTACAATGAGCAGTTCTTC.

This clone was seen a handful of times. The chain joins TRBV19 to TRBJ1-5, with D possibly being TRBD1 (5 bases). Germline-derived CDR1 and CDR2 are LNHDA and SQIVND (reference sequence). The CDR3 is 15 amino acids. V lost 6 bases to trimming and J lost 0 bases, with 12 bases between them. CDR3: CASREGLHSNQPQHF. Here the CDR3 DNA reads TGTGCCAGTAGAGAGGGACTTCATAGCAATCAGCCCCAGCATTTT.